These 8 T cell receptor beta chains came from one sample sequenced in a study of blood T cell repertoires in COVID-19 (dated by TCRdb to 2019 to 2021). The library was obtained by the immunoSEQ multiplex PCR assay. The table was pulled from immuneACCESS by TCRdb, which kept in-frame rearrangements only. Such tables lose some clones; where checked, under half of the loss comes from unresolved V genes, and the rest has no known cause. This sample lists about 210,000 clones; 70% to 90% were detected once. Clones ranked in the top ten supply 4% to 6% of the sample. The specimen sequenced was peripheral blood. The receptors derive from a woman in her forties with acute or convalescent COVID-19.

This chain joins TRBV6-2 or TRBV6-3 and TRBJ2-3, with D maybe TRBD1 (6 bases). V was trimmed by 6 bases and J by 0 bases, leaving 10 bases between them. The CDR3 has 14 residues. The V gene's germline CDR1 is MNHEY and CDR2 SVGEGT. DNA of the CDR3: TGTGCCAGCAGCCGGACAGTTAGCACAGATACGCAGTATTTT. It yields the protein CASSRTVSTDTQYF.

The chain combines TRBV2 with TRBJ2-4; D is possibly TRBD2 (6 bases). Trimming shortened V by 7 bases and J by 3 bases, and 13 bases separated the two germline ends. There are 14 residues in the CDR3. Germline CDR1 and CDR2: SNHLY and FYNNEI. The CDR3 here is CASTRQGGKNIQYF. Here the CDR3 DNA reads TGTGCCAGCACGCGGCAGGGAGGCAAAAACATTCAGTACTTC. The full variable domain, rest sourced from reference TRBV2 and TRBJ2-4, is EPEVTQTPSHQVTQMGQEVILRCVPISNHLYFYWYRQILGQKVEFLVSFYNNEISEKSEIFDDQFSVERPDGSNFTLKIRSTKLEDSAMYFCASTRQGGKNIQYFGAGTRLSVL.

J is TRBJ1-5 and V is TRBV10-2, with 7 positions matching TRBD1. CDR1 and CDR2 from the germline V gene are WSHSY and SAAADI. This CDR3 spans 19 amino acids. The V segment lost 2 bases and the J segment 0 bases; nucleotides outside the gene matches: 13. The DNA for the CDR3 is TGCGCCAGCAGTGAGCCATATAAGACAGGGTCATATAGCAATCAGCCCCAGCATTTT. Protein sequence: CASSEPYKTGSYSNQPQHF.

The table lists this clone with a count of one. The rearrangement joins TRBV2 to TRBJ2-3; 7 nucleotides match TRBD2. The J segment lost 8 bases and the V segment lost 8 bases, leaving 10 bases of the junction unmatched. The germline CDR1 and CDR2 sequences are SNHLY and FYNNEI. The CDR3 has 13 residues. CDR3 region: CASGEGAYGTQYF. CDR3 nucleotides: TGTGCCAGCGGGGAGGGCGCCTACGGTACGCAGTATTTT.

This chain joins TRBV28 and TRBJ2-5, with D possibly matching TRBD1 (6 bases). The CDR3 length is 15 residues. The germline V gene encodes CDR1 MDHEN and CDR2 SYDVKM. With 6 bases removed from V and 1 base from J, the gap between germline ends came to 15 bases. Written as DNA, the CDR3 is TGTGCCAGCAGACAATCGGGCAGGGGCCAAGAGACCCAGTACTTC. Its translation: CASRQSGRGQETQYF.

The V and J genes are TRBV11-2 and TRBJ1-2; 7 positions match TRBD1. This CDR3 region has 16 residues. The germline CDR1 and CDR2 sequences are SGHAT and FQNNGV. The V gene end was trimmed by 0 bases and the J gene end by 7 bases; junction bases not matched to a gene: 11. The CDR3 sequence is CASSLDLGGPWSGYTF. The CDR3 DNA is TGTGCCAGCAGCTTAGACCTAGGGGGCCCCTGGAGTGGCTACACCTTC.

V gene TRBV5-5 combines with J gene TRBJ2-1; D uncertain. V shed 4 bases and J shed 0 bases, with 11 bases lying between them. The CDR3 contains 15 residues. From germline, CDR1 is SGHKS and CDR2 YYEKEE (reference sequence). CDR3 in amino acids: CASSLASPSYNEQFF. The CDR3 DNA reads as TGTGCCAGCAGCCTGGCGTCCCCCTCCTACAATGAGCAGTTCTTC.

The chain links TRBV5-5 to TRBJ2-1; maybe TRBD1 (7 bases). Trimming shortened V by 2 bases and J by 6 bases, and 18 bases separated the two germline ends. Per germline, CDR1 SGHKS and CDR2 YYEKEE (reference sequence). The CDR3 is 16 amino acids. CDR3 sequence reads: CASSLAPGGSINEQFF. The CDR3 DNA reads TGTGCCAGCAGCTTAGCTCCAGGGGGGAGTATCAATGAGCAGTTCTTC.